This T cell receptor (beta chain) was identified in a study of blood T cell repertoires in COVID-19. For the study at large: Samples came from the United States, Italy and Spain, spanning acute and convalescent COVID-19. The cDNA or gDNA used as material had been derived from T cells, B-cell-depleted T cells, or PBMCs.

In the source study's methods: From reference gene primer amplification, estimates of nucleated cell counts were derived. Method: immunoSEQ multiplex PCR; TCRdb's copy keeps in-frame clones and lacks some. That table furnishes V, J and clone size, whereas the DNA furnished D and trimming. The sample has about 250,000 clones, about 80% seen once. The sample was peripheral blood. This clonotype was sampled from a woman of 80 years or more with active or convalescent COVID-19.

This CDR3 reads CASSDRGSYEQYF. CDR3 nucleotides: TGTGCCAGCAGTGACCGGGGGTCCTACGAGCAGTACTTC. The chain has TRBV25-1 and TRBJ2-7; D is possibly TRBD2 (6 bases). Germline CDR1 and CDR2: MGHDK and SYGVNS. This CDR3 region has 13 residues. Trimming shortened V by 3 bases and J by 1 base, and 7 bases separated the two germline ends.